A selection of T cell receptor beta chains follows, all from one sample in a study of regulatory T cells in long-lasting Graves disease. Each CDR3 protein gets one entry after TCRdb re-called the multiplex PCR reads with MiXCR. The data hold 450,000 to 700,000 distinct CDR3 sequences, with roughly 13% observed a single time. This same sample was also part of a study on T cells in Graves' hyperthyroidism and ophthalmopathy.

The sample consisted of peripheral blood mononuclear cells (PBMCs), taken at new diagnosis, from a patient treated with antithyroid drugs. The source is a man aged 30 to 39 with Graves disease. CDR3s include the opening cysteine and the closing phenylalanine or tryptophan. The D gene is left open where the match is weak. Not every row has a clone size; where given, it reads once, few, many or a size class.

j_call v_call d_call clone_size cdr3_nt cdr3_aa
TRBJ2-7 TRBV4-1 TRBD1 . TGCGCCAGCAGCCCGTATCGGACAGGGTTCTACGAGCAGTACTTC CASSPYRTGFYEQYF
TRBJ1-2 TRBV4-1 TRBD1 many TGCGCCAGCAGCCTGCCAGGGACAGGACGATTAGGCTACACCTTC CASSLPGTGRLGYTF
TRBJ2-5 TRBV30 TRBD1 many TGTGCCTGGAGTCCGACAGGGTCAGGGGAGACCCAGTACTTC CAWSPTGSGETQYF
TRBJ2-5 TRBV6-1 . many TGTGCCAGCAGTACACTACAGACCCAGTACTTC CASSTLQTQYF
TRBJ2-7 TRBV11-1 TRBD1 many TGTGCCAGCAGCCGCGACAGGGAACGCGAGCAGTACTTC CASSRDREREQYF
TRBJ2-1 TRBV7-2 . many TGTGCCAGCAGCCTAGAGACTAGATACAATGAGCAGTTCTTC CASSLETRYNEQFF
TRBJ2-2 TRBV7-6 TRBD1 many TGTGCCAGCAGCCGGGACAGGGGAGATTACACCGGGGAGCTGTTTTTT CASSRDRGDYTGELFF
TRBJ2-5 TRBV25-1 . . TGTGCCAGCAGTGAATACGGGACCCAGTACTTC CASSEYGTQYF
TRBJ2-7 TRBV12-5 . many TGTGCTAGTGGGCTAGCGAGGTCCTACGAGCAGTACTTC CASGLARSYEQYF
TRBJ2-7 TRBV9 . . TGTGCCAGCAGCGTAGGTCATCAGGGACGGTACGAGCAGTACTTC CASSVGHQGRYEQYF
TRBJ2-1 TRBV24-1 . few TGTGCCACCAGTGACCAAACAGGTTTTAGCTCCTACAATGAGCAGTTCTTC CATSDQTGFSSYNEQFF
TRBJ2-2 TRBV6-4 TRBD2 few TGTGCCAGCAGTGAAGTGTCGGGAGGTGGCACCGGGGAGCTGTTTTTT CASSEVSGGGTGELFF
TRBJ2-1 TRBV3-1 TRBD2 many TGTGCCAGCAGCCCCCTAGCGGGAGGTGTGAGTGAGCAGTTCTTC CASSPLAGGVSEQFF
TRBJ2-7 TRBV12-3/TRBV12-4 . many TGTGCCAGCAGGAGTGAGGCCCACGAGCAGTACTTC CASRSEAHEQYF
TRBJ2-5 TRBV28 TRBD2 many TGTGCCAGCACCCCGGGACTAGTAACCCGCCAAGAGACCCAGTACTTC CASTPGLVTRQETQYF
TRBJ1-1 TRBV6-1 . many TGTGCCAGCAGTCCGGAACGAGGGGGGTCGTTAAAGGCTTTCTTT CASSPERGGSLKAFF
TRBJ2-2 TRBV29-1 TRBD1 many TGCAGCGTTTCCGGGACAGGCAACACCGGGGAGCTGTTTTTT CSVSGTGNTGELFF
TRBJ2-2 TRBV4-1 TRBD2 . TGCGCCAGCAGCCTCGGGACTAGCGGCGCGAACACCGGGGAGCTGTTTTTT CASSLGTSGANTGELFF
TRBJ2-7 TRBV12-3/TRBV12-4 . many TGTGCCAGCAGTTCCTCCCTCGGCCGGCGAAGGCAGTACTTC CASSSSLGRRRQYF
TRBJ1-2 TRBV10-3 . many TGTGCCACTACCCTCGGGGACTATGGCTACACCTTC CATTLGDYGYTF
TRBJ2-7 TRBV27 . many TGTGCCAGCAGTTTATCTCTACCCCCGATATTC CASSLSLPPIF
TRBJ2-7 TRBV29-1 . many TGCAGCGTTGTTCGGGCCGCAAACTACGAGCAGTACTTC CSVVRAANYEQYF
TRBJ1-1 TRBV20-1 . many TGCAGTGCATGCACCTCCGGGAACACTGAAGCTTTCTTT CSACTSGNTEAFF
TRBJ1-3 TRBV12-3/TRBV12-4 . . TGTGCCAGCAGTAGGGGGATGACTGGAAACACCATATATTTT CASSRGMTGNTIYF
TRBJ2-1 TRBV27 TRBD2 many TGTGCCAGCAGTTTAAGGGGCGGTCGTAGCGGGAGGGCCAATGAGCAGTTCTTC CASSLRGGRSGRANEQFF
TRBJ2-1 TRBV6-1 . . TGTGCCAGCAGTGGCGACCGGGGCAGAAGCTACAATGAGCAGTTCTTC CASSGDRGRSYNEQFF
TRBJ1-3 TRBV5-1 TRBD1 many TGCGCCAGCAGCATAGGACAGGTTCTCTCTGGAAACACCATATATTTT CASSIGQVLSGNTIYF
TRBJ2-1 TRBV27 . many TGTGCCAGCACCCAGGGGTATGAGCAGTTCTTC CASTQGYEQFF
TRBJ1-4 TRBV15 . many TGTGCCACCGAGGCAGACGTCGGTGAAAAACTGTTTTTT CATEADVGEKLFF
TRBJ2-2 TRBV25-1 TRBD1 many TGTGCCAGCAGTGAATTAGGGACAGGGGACACCGGGGAGCTGTTTTTT CASSELGTGDTGELFF
TRBJ2-1 TRBV27 TRBD2 many TGTGCCAGCAGTACCCTCCTACTGACTAGCGGGGGGGGCTACAATGAGCAGTTCTTC CASSTLLLTSGGGYNEQFF
TRBJ2-3 TRBV19 . . TGTGCCAGTAGTATTCGAGAAGATACGCAGTATTTT CASSIREDTQYF
TRBJ2-3 TRBV30 TRBD2 few TGTGCCTGGAGTGACCCGGCTAGCGGGAGGGCAGATACGCAGTATTTT CAWSDPASGRADTQYF
TRBJ2-2 TRBV3-1 TRBD1 . TGTGCCAGCAGCCATGAGGACAGGGGGCTCGGGGAGCTGTTTTTT CASSHEDRGLGELFF
TRBJ2-7 TRBV29-1 . . TGCAGCGCTAGGGGACGGGCCGGTGGCTTCTACGAGCAGTACTTC CSARGRAGGFYEQYF
TRBJ2-2 TRBV6-5 . many TGTGCCAGCAGTTACTCGAGTCCCCCAGCGTATTTCACCCGGGCCGGGGAGCTGTTTTTT CASSYSSPPAYFTRAGELFF
TRBJ2-1 TRBV7-6 . many TGTGCCAGCAGCTCAACACCTAGCCGAAGCTCCTACAATGAGCAGTTCTTC CASSSTPSRSSYNEQFF
TRBJ2-7 TRBV4-2 TRBD2 once TGTGCCAGCAGCCCCCCAGCGGGAGGATCCGAGCAGTACTTC CASSPPAGGSEQYF
TRBJ2-6 TRBV6-2/TRBV6-3 . . TGTGCCAGCAGTTACTCGAGTTTGACTGGGGCCAACGTCCTGACTTTC CASSYSSLTGANVLTF
TRBJ2-3 TRBV6-1 . few TGTGCCAGCAGTGGCAGGGGAGTAAGCACAGATACGCAGTATTTT CASSGRGVSTDTQYF
TRBJ2-7 TRBV5-1 TRBD2 few TGCGCCAGCAGACCAGCGGGAGGGAGCTCCTACGAGCAGTACTTC CASRPAGGSSYEQYF
TRBJ2-3 TRBV5-4 . . TGTGCCAGCTCAAACATCGTTCGGGCTAGCGGCACAGATACGCAGTATTTT CASSNIVRASGTDTQYF
TRBJ2-1 TRBV6-5 TRBD2 many TGTGCCAGCAGTTTCCCCCGGCTAGCGGGAGGGGGAAGCTCCTACAATGAGCAGTTCTTC CASSFPRLAGGGSSYNEQFF
TRBJ1-3 TRBV10-1 TRBD1 many TGCGCCAGCAGTGCAGGGGGACCTGGAAACACCATATATTTT CASSAGGPGNTIYF
TRBJ2-7 TRBV18 . few TGTGCCAGCTCACCGCCTAGCTACCGTGGCGAGCAGTACTTC CASSPPSYRGEQYF
TRBJ2-7 TRBV4-1 TRBD2 few TGCGCCAGCAGCCTAGCGGGAGGATCCCTAAACTACGAGCAGTACTTC CASSLAGGSLNYEQYF
TRBJ1-5 TRBV27 . . TGTGCCAGCAGTCCGGATACCCTTAGGAATCAGCCCCAGCATTTT CASSPDTLRNQPQHF
TRBJ1-2 TRBV12-3/TRBV12-4 TRBD1 many TGTGCCAGCAGTCCCGGGACAGGTCCTGATAACTATGGCTACACCTTC CASSPGTGPDNYGYTF
TRBJ2-1 TRBV11-2 TRBD2 few TGTGCCAGCAGTTATCCGACTAGCGGGTATAGCTCCTACAATGAGCAGTTCTTC CASSYPTSGYSSYNEQFF
TRBJ2-7 TRBV27 . few TGTGCCAGCAGCAGATCTCTGGGCGGGTCTGCCTCCTACGAGCAGTACTTC CASSRSLGGSASYEQYF
TRBJ1-2 TRBV2 . many TGTGCCAGCATTACAGGAGCCGACGGCTACACCTTC CASITGADGYTF
TRBJ1-1 TRBV20-1 . many TGCAGTGCTCCTCGGGAGGTGGACACTGAAGCTTTCTTT CSAPREVDTEAFF
TRBJ1-1 TRBV12-3/TRBV12-4 . many TGTGCCAGCAGTTTGTGGTTGAACACTGAAGCTTTCTTT CASSLWLNTEAFF
TRBJ2-1 TRBV19 . . TGTGCCAGTAGTATAGCCCCCTTTGGACGGTACAATGAGCAGTTCTTC CASSIAPFGRYNEQFF